This is a list of T cell receptor beta chains from one sample in a study of T-cell reconstitution after alpha-beta-depleted transplantation in children. TCRdb re-analysed the PCR reads in MiXCR, keeping a single row per CDR3 protein. Of roughly 90,000 distinct CDR3 sequences in the sample, more than 9% were seen once. Sequenced material: PBMCs from the stem cell graft donor, taken from the stem cell graft. Receptors originate from a human donor who donated a stem cell graft to a child with inherited bone marrow failure. The CDR3 runs from the conserved cysteine through the conserved F or W.

TRBV29-1,CSVAPTGFGELFF
TRBV5-1,CASSFIVGGPSSYEQYF
TRBV6-2/TRBV6-3,CASSPGQANPNTGELFF
TRBV7-2,CASSPRVAGGGAHEQFF
TRBV29-1,CSVEGGGGVGDEQFF
TRBV3-1,CASTSTRSRNTEAFF
TRBV27,CASSLRRGRTDTQYF
TRBV29-1,CSVAQSYEQYF
TRBV28,CASSLARYEAFF
TRBV15,CATQKRVTDTQYF
TRBV18,CASSSEPDTQYF
TRBV7-2,CASSPRGTENTEAFF
TRBV20-1,CSARGDPRDSNQPQHF
TRBV7-2,CASSLAGGTGNTIYF
TRBV20-1,CSAWDVVRSSYNEQFF
TRBV7-9,CASSTGTGGAGVVLPQHF
TRBV6-5,CASSYSTGVTGELFF
TRBV20-1,CSALAPPTDTQYF
TRBV20-1,CSARVGGGSTEAFF
TRBV5-4,CASSRPGPGSPLHF
TRBV7-9,CASSLEVVTGELFF
TRBV7-2,CASSFDGNQPQHF
TRBV5-1,CASSLAGGSRPESDTQYF
TRBV7-2,CASSPPGARNYGYTF
TRBV5-1,CASRLGQGDYNEQFF
TRBV5-1,CASNWGQGAGELFF
TRBV20-1,CSASDHNEKLFF
TRBV3-1,CASTKHLHRPQHF
TRBV7-3,CASSNSGGTDTQYF
TRBV7-2,CASSLGPLYQETQYF
TRBV20-1,CSAYPGTAFAKEPQHF
TRBV10-3,CAISDRLATYEQYF
TRBV7-2,CASSLAKGIWTEAFF